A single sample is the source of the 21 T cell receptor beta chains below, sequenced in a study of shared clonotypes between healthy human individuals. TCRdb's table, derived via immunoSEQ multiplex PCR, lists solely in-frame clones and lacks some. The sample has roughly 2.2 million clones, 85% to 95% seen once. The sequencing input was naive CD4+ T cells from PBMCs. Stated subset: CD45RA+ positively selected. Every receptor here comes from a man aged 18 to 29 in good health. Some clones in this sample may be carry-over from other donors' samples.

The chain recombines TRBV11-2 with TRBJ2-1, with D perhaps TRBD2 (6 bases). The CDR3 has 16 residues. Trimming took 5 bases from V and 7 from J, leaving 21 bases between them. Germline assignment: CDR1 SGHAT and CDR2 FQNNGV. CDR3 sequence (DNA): TGTGCCAGCAGCCCCCCGGAGGGTAGCGGAACTAATGAGCAGTTCTTC. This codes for CASSPPEGSGTNEQFF.

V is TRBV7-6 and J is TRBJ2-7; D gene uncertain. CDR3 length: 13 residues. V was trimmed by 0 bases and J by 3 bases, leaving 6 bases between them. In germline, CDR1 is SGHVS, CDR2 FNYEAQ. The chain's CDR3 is CASSLARRYEQYF. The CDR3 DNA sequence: TGTGCCAGCAGCTTAGCGCGCCGCTACGAGCAGTACTTC.

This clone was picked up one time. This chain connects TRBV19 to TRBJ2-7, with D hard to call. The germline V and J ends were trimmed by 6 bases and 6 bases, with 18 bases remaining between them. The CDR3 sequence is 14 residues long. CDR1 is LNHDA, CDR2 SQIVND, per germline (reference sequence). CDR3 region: CASSPTFYITEQYF. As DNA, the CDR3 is TGTGCCAGTAGCCCCACCTTTTACATCACCGAGCAGTACTTC.

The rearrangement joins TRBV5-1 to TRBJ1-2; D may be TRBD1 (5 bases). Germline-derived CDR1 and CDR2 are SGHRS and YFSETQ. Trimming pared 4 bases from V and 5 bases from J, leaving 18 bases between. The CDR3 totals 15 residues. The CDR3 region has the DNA TGCGCCAGCAGCCACTCCAGTCCGGGGCCATATGGCTACACCTTC. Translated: CASSHSSPGPYGYTF.

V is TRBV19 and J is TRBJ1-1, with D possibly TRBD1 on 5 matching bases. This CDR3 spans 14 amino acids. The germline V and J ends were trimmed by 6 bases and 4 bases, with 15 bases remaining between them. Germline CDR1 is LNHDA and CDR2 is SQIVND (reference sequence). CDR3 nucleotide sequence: TGTGCCAGTAGCCCGGGACGGGCGGCCACTGAAGCTTTCTTT. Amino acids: CASSPGRAATEAFF.

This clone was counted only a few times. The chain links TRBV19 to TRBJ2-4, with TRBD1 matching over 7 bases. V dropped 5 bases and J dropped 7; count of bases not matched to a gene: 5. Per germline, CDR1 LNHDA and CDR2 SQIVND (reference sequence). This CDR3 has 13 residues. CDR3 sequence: CASSVDRQNIQYF. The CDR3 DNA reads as TGTGCCAGTAGTGTGGACAGGCAGAACATTCAGTACTTC.

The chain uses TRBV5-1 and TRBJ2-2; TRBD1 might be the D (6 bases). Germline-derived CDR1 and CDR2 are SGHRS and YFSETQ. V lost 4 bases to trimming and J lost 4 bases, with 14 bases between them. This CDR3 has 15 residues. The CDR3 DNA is TGCGCCAGCAGCCCTTTGACAGGCTTCACCGGGGAGCTGTTTTTT. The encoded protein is CASSPLTGFTGELFF. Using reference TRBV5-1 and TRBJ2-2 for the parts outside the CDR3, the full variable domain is KAGVTQTPRYLIKTRGQQVTLSCSPISGHRSVSWYQQTPGQGLQFLFEYFSETQRNKGNFPGRFSGRQFSNSRSEMNVSTLELGDSALYLCASSPLTGFTGELFFGEGSRLTVL.

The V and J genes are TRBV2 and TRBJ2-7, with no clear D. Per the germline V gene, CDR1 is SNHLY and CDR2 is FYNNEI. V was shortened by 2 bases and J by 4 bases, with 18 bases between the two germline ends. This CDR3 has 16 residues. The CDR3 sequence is CASSERGPRAGYEQYF. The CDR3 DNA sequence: TGTGCCAGCAGTGAACGCGGCCCGAGAGCAGGTTACGAGCAGTACTTC.

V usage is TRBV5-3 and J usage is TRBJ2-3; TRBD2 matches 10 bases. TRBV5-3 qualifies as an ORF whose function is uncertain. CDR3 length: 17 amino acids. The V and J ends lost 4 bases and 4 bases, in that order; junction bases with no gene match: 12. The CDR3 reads CARSVPPSGSCPDTQYF. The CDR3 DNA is TGTGCCAGAAGCGTACCGCCTAGCGGGAGCTGCCCAGATACGCAGTATTTT.

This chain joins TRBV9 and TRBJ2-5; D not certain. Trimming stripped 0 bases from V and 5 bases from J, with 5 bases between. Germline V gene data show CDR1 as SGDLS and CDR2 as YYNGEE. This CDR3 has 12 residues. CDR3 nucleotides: TGTGCCAGCAGCGTAGACGACGAGACCCAGTACTTC. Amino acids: CASSVDDETQYF.

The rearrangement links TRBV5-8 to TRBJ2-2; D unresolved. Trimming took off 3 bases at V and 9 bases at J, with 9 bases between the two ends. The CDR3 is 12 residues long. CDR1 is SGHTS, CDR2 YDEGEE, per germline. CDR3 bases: TGTGCCAGCAGCTACGGGCGCCGGGAGCTGTTTTTT. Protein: CASSYGRRELFF.

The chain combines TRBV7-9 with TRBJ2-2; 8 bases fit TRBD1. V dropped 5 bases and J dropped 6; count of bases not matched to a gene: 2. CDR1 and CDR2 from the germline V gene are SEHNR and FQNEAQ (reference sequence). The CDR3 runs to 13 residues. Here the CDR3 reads CASSVQGAGELFF. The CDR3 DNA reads TGTGCCAGCAGCGTACAGGGGGCCGGGGAGCTGTTTTTT.

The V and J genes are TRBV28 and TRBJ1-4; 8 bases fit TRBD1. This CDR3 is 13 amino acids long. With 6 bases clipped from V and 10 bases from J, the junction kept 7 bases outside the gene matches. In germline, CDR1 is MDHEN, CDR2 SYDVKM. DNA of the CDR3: TGTGCCAGCAGGGGGACAGGACCAGGAAAACTGTTTTTT. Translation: CASRGTGPGKLFF.

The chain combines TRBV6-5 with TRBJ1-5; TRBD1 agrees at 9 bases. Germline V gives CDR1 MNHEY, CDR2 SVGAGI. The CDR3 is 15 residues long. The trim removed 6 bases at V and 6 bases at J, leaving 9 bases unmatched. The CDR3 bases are TGTGCCAGCAGCACCGGGACAGGGAACCGTCAGCCCCAGCATTTT. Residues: CASSTGTGNRQPQHF.

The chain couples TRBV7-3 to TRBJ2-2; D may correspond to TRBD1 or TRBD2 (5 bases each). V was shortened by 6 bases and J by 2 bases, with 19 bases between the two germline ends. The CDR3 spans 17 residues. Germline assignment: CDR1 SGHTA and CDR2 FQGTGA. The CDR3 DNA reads TGTGCCAGCAGACTGACGGCTTCGGGGCCCAACACCGGGGAGCTGTTTTTT. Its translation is CASRLTASGPNTGELFF.

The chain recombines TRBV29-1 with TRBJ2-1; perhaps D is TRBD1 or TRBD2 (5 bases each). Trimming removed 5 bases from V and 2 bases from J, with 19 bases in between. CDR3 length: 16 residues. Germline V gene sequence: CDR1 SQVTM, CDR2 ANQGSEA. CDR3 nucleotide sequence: TGCAGCGTTCCAGGTAGTAGGGGAGCAACCTACAATGAGCAGTTCTTC. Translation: CSVPGSRGATYNEQFF.

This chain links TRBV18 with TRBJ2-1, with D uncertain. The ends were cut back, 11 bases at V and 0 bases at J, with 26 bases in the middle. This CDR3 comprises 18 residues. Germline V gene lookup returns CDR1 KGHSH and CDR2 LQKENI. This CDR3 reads CAGAHVPPIGNSYNEQFF. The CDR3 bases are TGTGCCGGCGCCCATGTACCACCCATAGGTAACTCCTACAATGAGCAGTTCTTC.

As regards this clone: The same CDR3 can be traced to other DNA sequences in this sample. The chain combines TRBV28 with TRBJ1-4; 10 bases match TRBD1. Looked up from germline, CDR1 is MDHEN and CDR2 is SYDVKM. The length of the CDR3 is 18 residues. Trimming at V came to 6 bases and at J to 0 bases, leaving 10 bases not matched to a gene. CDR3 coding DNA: TGTGCCAGCAGCTCCCAGACAGGGGGCAGTCCAACTAATGAAAAACTGTTTTTT. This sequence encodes CASSSQTGGSPTNEKLFF.

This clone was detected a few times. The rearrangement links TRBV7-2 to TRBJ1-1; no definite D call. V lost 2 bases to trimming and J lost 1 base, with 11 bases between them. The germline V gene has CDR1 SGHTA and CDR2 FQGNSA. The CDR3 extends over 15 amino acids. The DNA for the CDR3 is TGTGCCAGCAGCTTAATGTCAATTGGGAACACTGAAGCTTTCTTT. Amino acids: CASSLMSIGNTEAFF.

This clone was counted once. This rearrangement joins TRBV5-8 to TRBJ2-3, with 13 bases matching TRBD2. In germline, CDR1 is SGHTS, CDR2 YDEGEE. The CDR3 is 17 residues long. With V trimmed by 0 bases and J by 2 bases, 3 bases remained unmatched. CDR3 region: CASSLGTSGGPTDTQYF. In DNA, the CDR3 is TGTGCCAGCAGCTTGGGGACTAGCGGGGGCCCCACAGATACGCAGTATTTT.

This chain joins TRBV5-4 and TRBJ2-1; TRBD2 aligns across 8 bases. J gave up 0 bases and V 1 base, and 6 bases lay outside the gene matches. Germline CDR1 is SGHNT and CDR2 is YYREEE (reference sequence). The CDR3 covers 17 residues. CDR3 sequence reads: CASSLFSGGSSYNEQFF. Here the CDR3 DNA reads TGTGCCAGCAGCTTGTTTTCGGGAGGGAGCTCCTACAATGAGCAGTTCTTC.